These 6 T cell receptor beta chains were all obtained from the same sample, sequenced in a study of blood T cell repertoires in COVID-19. Measured with immunoSEQ multiplex PCR; TCRdb has only the in-frame clones, and not every one. Among approximately 250,000 clones, more than 80% were seen once, and the ten largest hold about 4%. Sequences were obtained from PBMCs or T cells enriched from blood (not recorded which). The receptors stem from a woman in her thirties with acute COVID-19.

This sequence joins TRBV2 and TRBJ2-3; D is unresolved. Between the trimmed V and J ends, which lost 3 bases and 4 bases, there was a span of 11 bases. The CDR3 sequence is 14 residues long. Germline assignment: CDR1 SNHLY and CDR2 FYNNEI. CDR3 residues: CASSERSSPDTQYF. Here the CDR3 DNA reads TGTGCCAGCAGTGAGCGTAGCTCTCCAGATACGCAGTATTTT.

In this sample, this clone turned up once. The chain is built from TRBV30 and TRBJ2-3, with D possibly matching TRBD1 (5 bases). Between the trimmed V and J ends, which lost 2 bases and 2 bases, there was a span of 11 bases. From germline, CDR1 is GTSNPN and CDR2 SVGIG (reference sequence). The CDR3 extends over 14 amino acids. CDR3 sequence reads: CAWSTVGLTDTQYF. DNA of the CDR3: TGTGCCTGGAGTACCGTGGGGCTCACAGATACGCAGTATTTT.

J is TRBJ2-3 and V is TRBV5-1; 14 nucleotides match TRBD2. Germline lookup yields CDR1 SGHRS and CDR2 YFSETQ. The CDR3 sequence is 17 residues long. Trimming at V came to 2 bases and at J to 6 bases, leaving 8 bases not matched to a gene. The CDR3 here is CASSLPGLAGAGDTQYF. Here the CDR3 DNA reads TGCGCCAGCAGCTTACCGGGACTAGCGGGAGCGGGGGATACGCAGTATTTT.

The chain links TRBV6-5 to TRBJ1-2; 11 positions agree with TRBD1. J was trimmed by 11 bases and V by 5 bases; bases with no gene match: 4. This CDR3 is built from 12 residues. The germline V gene has CDR1 MNHEY and CDR2 SVGAGI. The CDR3 DNA is TGTGCCAGCAGTACCGGGACAGGGGGATACACCTTC. This sequence encodes CASSTGTGGYTF.

This rearrangement joins TRBV19 to TRBJ2-5, with TRBD1 matching over 7 bases. The CDR3 is 15 residues long. J was trimmed by 1 base and V by 9 bases; bases with no gene match: 11. Germline V gene sequence: CDR1 LNHDA, CDR2 SQIVND (reference sequence). CDR3 amino acids: CASRGQSTSQETQYF. The CDR3 region has the DNA TGTGCCAGCAGGGGACAGAGCACTTCCCAAGAGACCCAGTACTTC.

The chain links TRBV4-2 to TRBJ2-7, with unresolved D. The CDR3 is made up of 13 amino acids. V was pared by 1 base and J by 9 bases, with 13 bases between. The V gene's germline CDR1 is LGHNA and CDR2 YNFKEQ. CDR3 sequence (DNA): TGTGCCAGCAGCCAAGGTCTAGAATCTGGGCAGTACTTC. Protein product: CASSQGLESGQYF.